The 18 T cell receptor beta chains in this list originate from one sample, sequenced in a study of blood T cell repertoires in COVID-19. Here immunoSEQ multiplex PCR was the method, and the copy in TCRdb shows in-frame clones only, minus some. The repertoire holds fewer than 75,000 clones, with 65% to 85% as singletons. Sample: peripheral blood. The receptor source for this set is a man in his sixties with acute or convalescent COVID-19.

V usage is TRBV5-4 and J usage is TRBJ1-2; D possibly corresponds to TRBD1 (6 bases). The germline V gene has CDR1 SGHNT and CDR2 YYREEE (reference sequence). The V and J ends lost 5 bases and 4 bases respectively, with 21 bases between them. This CDR3 comprises 16 residues. This chain's CDR3 is CASRSAQDSYIYGYTF. The CDR3 DNA follows: TGTGCCAGCAGATCCGCCCAGGACAGCTATATCTATGGCTACACCTTC. Full variable domain (outside the CDR3, taken from reference TRBV5-4 and TRBJ1-2): ETGVTQSPTHLIKTRGQQVTLRCSSQSGHNTVSWYQQALGQGPQFIFQYYREEENGRGNFPPRFSGLQFPNYSSELNVNALELDDSALYLCASRSAQDSYIYGYTFGSGTRLTVV.

This chain joins TRBV6-5 and TRBJ1-2; 11 nucleotides match TRBD1. With V trimmed by 2 bases and J by 8 bases, 7 bases remained unmatched. The germline V gene has CDR1 MNHEY and CDR2 SVGAGI. The CDR3 contains 15 residues. The CDR3 DNA is TGTGCCAGCAGTTACAGGGGTCGGACAGGGGGCGGCTACACCTTC. Protein: CASSYRGRTGGGYTF.

The gene calls are TRBV5-1 and TRBJ2-5, with D tentatively TRBD1 (6 bases). The CDR3 is 14 residues long. V lost 2 bases and J lost 5, with 13 bases in between. Germline V gives CDR1 SGHRS, CDR2 YFSETQ. In DNA, the CDR3 is TGCGCCAGCAGCTTAGGGGGAAATAGGGAGACCCAGTACTTC. Residues: CASSLGGNRETQYF.

The chain employs TRBV6-5 and TRBJ1-6; D gene unclear. Germline loops: CDR1 MNHEY, CDR2 SVGAGI. Trimming took off 6 bases at V and 9 bases at J, with 18 bases between the two ends. The CDR3 is 15 amino acids. Here the CDR3 DNA reads TGTGCCAGCAGCCTGGGCCAACAGTCCGGTTCACCCCTCCACTTT. This encodes CASSLGQQSGSPLHF.

This chain connects TRBV5-4 to TRBJ1-1, with D perhaps matching TRBD1 (6 bases). V shed 4 bases and J shed 7 bases, with 20 bases lying between them. There are 15 residues in the CDR3. Germline V gene sequence: CDR1 SGHNT, CDR2 YYREEE (reference sequence). CDR3 sequence reads: CASSPPGGGLGEAFF. CDR3 bases: TGTGCCAGCAGCCCGCCGGGGGGCGGTCTTGGTGAAGCTTTCTTT.

The chain couples TRBV6-5 to TRBJ2-2; maybe TRBD1 (6 bases). Germline V gives CDR1 MNHEY, CDR2 SVGAGI. V lost 2 bases, J lost 4 bases, and 14 bases lay in between. CDR3 size: 16 residues. The CDR3 DNA follows: TGTGCCAGCAGTTACATACAGGGAAGATTCACCGGGGAGCTGTTTTTT. This gives the protein CASSYIQGRFTGELFF.

V usage is TRBV29-1 and J usage is TRBJ2-5, with D possibly matching TRBD1 (5 bases). V shed 5 bases and J shed 3 bases, with 13 bases lying between them. CDR3 length: 13 amino acids. Germline V CDR1 and CDR2: SQVTM, ANQGSEA. The CDR3 DNA is TGCAGCGTTTGGACACCGATGAAAGAGACCCAGTACTTC. This codes for CSVWTPMKETQYF.

This clone was observed a handful of times. The J gene is TRBJ1-4, the V gene TRBV7-2, with D tentatively TRBD1 (5 bases). With 5 bases removed from V and 8 bases from J, the gap between germline ends came to 15 bases. The CDR3 loop spans 14 amino acids. CDR1 is SGHTA and CDR2 is FQGNSA in the germline V gene. In DNA form, the CDR3 reads TGTGCCAGCAGCAAAGAATGGGGGGAGGAAAAACTGTTTTTT. Encoded protein: CASSKEWGEEKLFF.

The chain is built from TRBV19 and TRBJ2-7, with D possibly TRBD2 on 5 matching bases. V lost 4 bases and J 3 bases, leaving 13 bases between the germline ends. CDR1 and CDR2 (germline): LNHDA, SQIVND (reference sequence). This CDR3 is 14 amino acids long. The CDR3 reads CASSNGLWGYEQYF. The CDR3 bases are TGTGCCAGTAGTAATGGACTGTGGGGCTACGAGCAGTACTTC.

The chain is built from TRBV7-6 and TRBJ1-4; D might be TRBD1 (5 bases). Germline V CDR1 and CDR2: SGHVS, FNYEAQ. Trimming stripped 4 bases from V and 8 bases from J, with 23 bases between. The CDR3 has 17 residues. The DNA for the CDR3 is TGTGCCAGCAGCTCCGGGATAATTCGCCCGGGGGAAGAAAAACTGTTTTTT. It specifies CASSSGIIRPGEEKLFF.

The rearrangement joins TRBV6-1 to TRBJ1-1; tentatively, D is TRBD1 (5 bases). The germline V and J ends were trimmed by 2 bases and 8 bases, with 12 bases remaining between them. Germline values: CDR1 MNHNS, CDR2 SASEGT. The CDR3 has 13 residues. In DNA form, the CDR3 reads TGTGCCAGCAGTGAATGGTTGGACAAAGAAGCTTTCTTT. Translation gives CASSEWLDKEAFF.

The chain is built from TRBV19 and TRBJ1-1, with a possible D match to TRBD1 (5 bases). Trimming took off 4 bases at V and 5 bases at J, with 11 bases between the two ends. The CDR3 has 13 amino acids. Germline CDR1 reads LNHDA; CDR2 reads SQIVND (reference sequence). CDR3 in amino acids: CASSSRVGTEAFF. The CDR3 nucleotides read TGTGCCAGTAGTAGCAGGGTTGGTACTGAAGCTTTCTTT.

The chain carries TRBV7-3 and TRBJ2-1; 12 bases align to TRBD2. There are 18 residues in the CDR3. Germline trimming cut 0 bases from V and 7 bases from J; bases unmatched to any gene: 10. Germline values: CDR1 SGHTA, CDR2 FQGTGA. The CDR3 DNA sequence: TGTGCCAGCAGCTTAACAGCTAGCGGGGGGGCCCTTTATAATGAGCAGTTCTTC. This encodes CASSLTASGGALYNEQFF.

This chain links TRBV5-6 with TRBJ2-5; 7 nucleotides align to TRBD2. CDR3 length: 14 amino acids. Germline V gene sequence: CDR1 SGHDT, CDR2 YYEEEE. V dropped 1 base and J dropped 2; count of bases not matched to a gene: 2. As DNA, the CDR3 is TGTGCCAGCAGCTTGTGGGGGGGGCAAGAGACCCAGTACTTC. Its protein is CASSLWGGQETQYF.

The rearrangement joins TRBV11-2 to TRBJ2-2; 10 bases align to TRBD2. This CDR3 has 15 residues. CDR1 and CDR2 from the germline V gene are SGHAT and FQNNGV. The trim removed 7 bases at V and 4 bases at J, leaving 6 bases unmatched. The CDR3 region is CASNSLAGPTGELFF. In DNA, the CDR3 is TGTGCCAGCAACTCACTAGCGGGGCCCACCGGGGAGCTGTTTTTT.

This rearrangement joins TRBV10-3 to TRBJ2-7; no firm D call. The V gene lost 3 bases and the J gene lost 4 bases, with 13 bases spanning the gap. Germline CDR1 reads ENHRY; CDR2 reads SYGVKD. The length of the CDR3 is 14 residues. CDR3 nucleotides: TGTGCCATCAGTGACCTATTTTCCTCTTACGAGCAGTACTTC. This gives the protein CAISDLFSSYEQYF.

The V call is TRBV2, the J call TRBJ2-2, with D possibly being TRBD1 (6 bases). V lost 7 bases, J lost 6 bases, and 15 bases lay in between. The CDR3 spans 14 residues. Looked up from germline, CDR1 is SNHLY and CDR2 is FYNNEI. CDR3 in amino acids: CASKDWGPAGELFF. The CDR3 DNA reads as TGTGCCAGCAAGGATTGGGGGCCGGCCGGGGAGCTGTTTTTT.

The genes are TRBV5-1 and TRBJ1-5, with D uncertain. With 0 bases removed from V and 7 bases from J, the gap between germline ends came to 17 bases. The CDR3 sequence is 16 residues long. Germline values: CDR1 SGHRS, CDR2 YFSETQ. CDR3 coding DNA: TGCGCCAGCAGCTTGGGTCCCGGAGTAGGCGGCCAGCCCCAGCATTTT. Encoded protein: CASSLGPGVGGQPQHF.